This paragraph covers one TCR beta chain sequence. This receptor's antigen is unknown. One base away there is no much larger clone; base qualities are not given. Library preparation was by the immunoSEQ multiplex PCR assay. For the multiplex PCR, a mixture combining 60 forward primers for TCR Vbeta segments and 13 reverse primers for TCR Jbeta segments was used. The CDR3 region of rearranged TCR beta genes was amplified from genomic DNA with a multiplex PCR assay. Amplified TCR beta libraries were sequenced as 87-base-pair reads on the Illumina HiSeq System. The authors' analysis ran thus. Across the roughly 670 repertoires, a later analysis counted 60 million to 90 million unique TCR beta chains, some 11 million of which were shared by at least two donors. To remove PCR and sequencing errors, raw reads were error-corrected and collapsed into unique sequences using a nearest-neighbor algorithm that merged closely related sequences. CDR3 sequences were aligned to IMGT reference sequences to assign V, D and J gene segments. Each retained sequence needed at least a six-nucleotide match to both a V gene segment and a J gene segment. Rearrangements were classified as productive when the CDR3 lacked stop codons and remained in frame with V and J, and all other rearrangements were classified as non-productive. Following IMGT convention, CDR3 was defined as the stretch from the second conserved V-encoded cysteine up to the conserved J-encoded phenylalanine. The earlier analysis of approximately 590 of the donors excluded any sequence lacking an unambiguous match to a single V gene segment. In an earlier analysis of 587 of the donors, V segments were called functional above 56.7% productive rearrangements and were called segregating when the between-donor standard deviation exceeded 5%. A statistical classification framework was built to diagnose cytomegalovirus status from the catalog of TCR beta chain sequences. In a later analysis, TCR nucleotide sequences were compared against IMGT/GENE-DB human TR gene sequences so that V and J genes could be assigned. A later analysis assigned CDR3 sequences and most-parsimonious VDJ recombination scenarios with the TCRdist pipeline. In a later analysis, each TCR beta chain was defined by its CDR3 amino acid sequence together with its V-gene family, and reads without a unique V-gene family were excluded. To address suspected cross-contamination and a sequencing artifact, a later analysis removed several hundred highly shared, low-generation-probability nucleotide sequences. In a later analysis, a clonal expansion index was calculated for each public chain from normalized within-repertoire ranks of inferred template counts. In a later analysis, generation probabilities were computed with a VDJ recombination model fitted to out-of-frame rearrangements, and the resulting probabilities were checked against IGoR. Hypergeometric tests were used in a later analysis to score TCR-TCR, TCR-HLA and TCR-CMV co-occurrence, with a repertoire-size bias correction applied to the TCR pairs. False discovery rates were estimated in a later analysis by permuting HLA or CMV assignments 20 times. In a later analysis, co-occurring TCRs were grouped with DBSCAN, and TCRdist sequence similarity was added when clustering was performed within HLA-allele-positive subsets. Repertoires with fewer than 30,000 or more than 120,000 public chains were left out of co-occurrence clustering, as were about five repertoires with anomalous nucleotide sharing. This immuneACCESS table, as held by TCRdb, lists in-frame sequences with V and J called but not all clones. Of the missing ones, under half trace to an unresolved V gene in checked studies; the others have no known cause. For V, J and clone size, that table is used; D and trimming come from the DNA. In all, the sample holds about 69,000 clones, and 74% of those were seen once. The ten top clones hold approximately 12% of the sample.

This entry comes from a study of cytomegalovirus exposure and HLA in healthy donors (dated by TCRdb to the late 2010s). For the study in its entirety: In an earlier analysis of 587 of the donors, 276 Gb of sequence data and 90 million to 130 million unique TCR beta sequences from 150 million to 200 million T cells were reported. The study aimed to test whether signatures of past pathogen exposure could be identified by cataloging public T cell receptors. In addition to the first cohort of roughly 670 subjects, a separate validation cohort of about 120 different subjects was used. Donor age, sex, ethnicity and CMV serostatus were compiled alongside the repertoire data. Both class I and class II loci were covered by HLA typing, at four-digit resolution. To decide whether each TCR beta V gene segment behaved as functional or pseudogenic, an earlier analysis of approximately 590 of the donors relied on high-throughput TCR beta sequencing. In the later analysis, no new phenotypic data were used to find candidate immune exposures; instead, reliance was placed on TCR beta sequences and their occurrence across donors. Every repertoire in the discovery cohort had been generated on one and the same sequencing platform. Genome-wide SNP genotypes for about 60% of the 666 donors were used in a later genetic analysis, which treated that subset as a discovery cohort. The study used immunosequencing to profile the T cell repertoires of approximately 690 subjects and linked those repertoires to cytomegalovirus serostatus. An early release that covered some 640 HLA-typed donors contained 250 to 350 gigabases of sequencing data and tens of millions of unique TCR sequences. Of the approximately 400 genotyped donors, approximately 80% were placed in the genetic ancestry cluster associated with self-reported Caucasian donors. Across some 400 genotyped donors of the cohort, an average of about 250,000 unique TCR beta nucleotide sequences per donor were sequenced, and roughly a sixth of those sequences were non-productive. Typing coverage differed by locus: A, B, C, DRB1 and DQB1 were typed in about 629-630 donors, DQA1 in 522, DPA1 in 600 to 610, and DPB1 in about 450. Because of strong linkage in the cohort, roughly five DR-DQ haplotypes were treated as single units for association and clustering. To predict cytomegalovirus infection status, the study brought together high-throughput TCR immunosequencing, statistical association of individual TCRs with disease status, and machine learning. A later analysis re-analyzed previously published TCR beta repertoires from roughly 630 donors and added high-resolution HLA genotyping to study TCR occurrence patterns. General study outcomes and caveats: The study gave a list of about 160 TCR beta chains associated with cytomegalovirus. It was suggested by the authors that the approach could potentially be generalized to other disease states and immunological phenotypes. Most CMV-associated TCR beta chains appeared to be HLA-restricted in a later analysis, and the HLA associations seemed to be driven largely by CMV exposure. This cohort had only TCR beta chains sequenced, and the lack of alpha or paired-chain data limited which features could be detected. In a later analysis, the rate of TCR association differed among HLA loci, with DRB1 alleles having the most associated TCRs and HLA-C alleles having the fewest. According to a later genetic analysis, donors in an Asian-associated ancestry cluster had fewer N-insertions in productive TCRs than the approximately 650-donor mean. A further reported finding was that TCR beta sequences accurately predicted the HLA-A and HLA-B alleles for most subjects in the first cohort. A group of highly shared sequence variants was considered likely to be a technical artifact of the sequencing pipeline. Presence/absence analyses assumed roughly uniform sequencing depth across donors, an assumption that may not hold. The classifier was reported to diagnose cytomegalovirus status with high specificity and sensitivity in both the original cohort and the validation cohort. In an earlier analysis of approximately 590 of the donors, most TCR beta V segments were observed in productive rearrangements about 87% or about 30% of the time, broadly matching IMGT annotations. When HLA alleles, especially DR and DQ, strongly co-occurred, TCR associations were difficult to assign to individual alleles. Correlated functional status among segregating V segments might reflect linkage disequilibrium, but an unknown experimental factor could not be ruled out. At a false discovery rate of 0.05, a later analysis linked around 15,000 TCR beta sequences to specific HLA alleles. A later analysis found that HLA-associated TCR beta chains were more clonally expanded and had lower generation probabilities than equally common non-associated chains. CMV serostatus was the only immune exposure information available for the cohort. The 87-base-pair reads could not distinguish some IMGT-functional V segments, including TRBV6-2 and TRBV6-3, so those segments were excluded. Across donors, most TCR sequences were observed very rarely, whereas some public TCRs were present in many individuals. The earlier analysis of some 540 of the donors excluded about 16 rarely observed V segments, including chromosome 9 orphons, because counts were too low. Because HLA typing was unavailable for some donors at each locus, only the typed subset was used in association tests. A few of the identified cytomegalovirus-associated TCR beta chains were confirmed in vitro to be specific for cytomegalovirus antigens. An association between a missense DCLRE1C variant and V-gene and J-gene trimming of TCR beta chains was found in a later genetic analysis and replicated in an independent cohort. Several of the top co-occurrence clusters appeared to be linked to parvovirus B19, influenza, CMV and Epstein-Barr virus, according to a later analysis.

Ends trimmed: V by 2 bases, J by 0 bases; bases unmatched to a gene: 3. The CDR3, from cysteine to phenylalanine, totals 16 residues. The sequence is cut down to CDR3 DNA, 48 bases in frame from base 1. Sequences MNHEY (CDR1) and SVGAGI (CDR2) are obtained from the germline V gene. The cohort comprised around 690 healthy bone marrow donors. All cohort members were sampled while nominally healthy, although unrecorded immune exposures were likely present. The donor was CMV seropositive and was included in the group of 290 or so seropositive cohort members. Every donor gave a peripheral blood sample, and the peripheral blood mononuclear cells from that sample were used for TCR beta sequencing. The Qiagen DNeasy Blood Extraction Kit was used to extract genomic DNA from the blood cell samples.

The sequence links TRBV6-5 to TRBJ2-1, with 8 middle bases fitting TRBD1. Specimen: PBMCs. This clonotype was sampled from a woman aged 60-75 years in good health and CMV-seropositive. The CDR3 region has the sequence CASSYTGTGSYNEQFF. The bases are TGTGCCAGCAGTTACACTGGGACAGGCTCCTACAATGAGCAGTTCTTC.